In this sample, the clone carrying this TCR beta chain turned up a few times. This entry is derived from a study of blood T cells in healthy people across ages. The V gene's germline CDR1 is ENHRY and CDR2 SYGVKD. The CDR3 has 13 residues. V shed 2 bases and J shed 6 bases, with 8 bases lying between them. The use of a sample-barcoded 5' primer and a J-beta primer mix characterized a second PCR of roughly 7 to 11 cycles. TCRdb called the 5' RACE reads again in MiXCR, with one record for every CDR3 protein. The sample shows some 700,000 distinct CDR3 sequences, around 40% of them seen only once. Russia was home to the donors, healthy Caucasian individuals aged about 6 to 90.

This TCR was sampled from a woman aged 60-75 years in good health. The chain joins TRBV10-3 to TRBJ2-1; the D is unclear. Sequencing was done on a sample of blood. CDR3 DNA: TGTGCCATCAGTGAGAGAGGCCTCAATGAGCAGTTCTTC. Protein sequence: CAISERGLNEQFF.